Sequencing of this TCR beta chain was carried out in a study of cytotoxic CD8 clonotypes in ibrutinib-treated CLL (dated by TCRdb to the early 2020s). In the study overall: In this cohort, about 16 patients were treatment-naive and ten to eleven were relapsed/refractory, while around 18 had unmutated IGHV. Responses were partial in approximately 24 patients and complete in 2; after median 68 months follow-up, around 15 stayed in remission and approximately 12 progressed. Response samples were obtained after a median of 12 months of treatment, with a range of about 6 to 36 months. On average, each sample yielded 255,043 productive templates and roughly 95,000 productive rearrangements. Of the 85 to 95 participants in the trial, about two dozen had longitudinal samples available. Cryopreserved peripheral blood mononuclear cells were collected at three points: before therapy, at response, and at either sustained remission or disease progression. Every remission and progressive disease sample was obtained while ibrutinib was still being received by the patients.

The goal of deep resolution MiSeq sequencing was a depth between 1 in 1 million and 1 in 200,000 T cells, and coverage averaged 10x per clonotype. The immunoSEQ hsTCRB Kit was used to generate TCR beta libraries. Turning to the authors' computational methods: Data were analyzed with ImmunoSEQ Data Assistant and ImmunoSEQ Analyzer, with V, D and J genes assigned per IMGT definitions. Clonality, with values ranging from 0 to 1, was calculated as one minus the normalized Shannon entropy of productive rearrangement frequencies. Only overrepresented clonotypes making up at least 0.05% of the repertoire of each patient were included in the public clonotype analysis. Fewer than 15 repertoires from age-matched healthy donors, obtained from immuneACCESS, served as clonality controls. In TCRdb, the immuneACCESS table is reduced to in-frame sequences with V and J assigned. These tables do not hold every clone; where another copy was compared, an unresolved V gene accounts for under half, and the others remain unexplained. V, J and clone size are those of that table, while D and trimming were read from the DNA. The sample includes more than 110,000 clones, with approximately 89% observed a single time. The top ten hold less than 14% of the sample.

Details on this clone: The antigen it binds to is not known. Base qualities are not at hand, and no much larger clone is one base apart.

The paper as a whole reports these results and caveats: Sustained-remission and progressing patients did not have matched sampling times, and lymph node repertoires were not examined. Clonality rose at ibrutinib response, remained stable during sustained remission, and dropped back toward baseline at progression. Public clonotypes were rare and either shrank or stayed stable during treatment, and the rise in clonality at ibrutinib response reflected expansion of private clonotypes. Baseline clonality exceeded that of age-matched healthy donors and correlated strongly with circulating CD8+ T-cell counts.

This specimen's time point label, per the study, means: 12 to 13 months on ibrutinib. For TCR beta library preparation, roughly 2.1 micrograms of genomic DNA were isolated from cryopreserved PBMCs. High-throughput TCR beta sequencing was performed on longitudinal blood samples from CLL patients receiving ibrutinib monotherapy. Patients were enrolled in a phase 2 open-label single-center ibrutinib monotherapy trial. Including cysteine and phenylalanine, the CDR3 has 13 amino acids. Just CDR3 DNA is preserved here, 39 bases in frame from base 1. The V end loses 0 bases and the J end loses 7 bases, and a stretch of 10 bases separates them. Via the germline V gene, CDR1 is LGHNA and CDR2 YNFKEQ.

Specimen: PBMCs, collected after 12 months of ibrutinib treatment. The clonotype was recovered from a human donor with chronic lymphocytic leukemia. The chain employs TRBV4-2 and TRBJ2-7; the D gene is perhaps TRBD1, on 5 matching bases. The sequenced DNA: TGTGCCAGCAGCCAAGATCGGAAGGGGGAGCAGTACTTC. Its coded protein is CASSQDRKGEQYF.